This T cell receptor beta chain was captured in a study of human T cells and chemical hapten exposure. Study-wide context: The patients were mostly female; they had alopecia areata, totalis or universalis. Study results and limitations: The presence of alopecia in the donors means their immune response may differ from healthy people's.

The study's library attached unique molecular identifiers to single cDNA molecules. TCRdb processed the RACE reads anew with MiXCR; each CDR3 protein has one entry. This repertoire shows more than 100,000 distinct CDR3 sequences, roughly 12% found once; its top ten account for 2% to 2.5%. J was trimmed by 4 bases and V by 1 base; bases with no gene match: 7. This CDR3 is built from 16 residues. CDR1 and CDR2 from the germline V gene are SGHRS and YFSETQ. In this sample, this clonotype turned up a few times. Its antigen is not known. Described time point: patch test 3, about 24 weeks after DPC sensitization. Treatment specified: therapeutic diphenylcyclopropenone sensitization with weekly scalp DPC.

The chain uses TRBV5-1 and TRBJ2-1; 8 bases are shared with TRBD2. The source is a woman aged 50 to 60 with alopecia areata. Some clones in this sample may be carry-over from other donors' samples. This specimen consisted of whole blood, obtained in connection with sensitization to the hapten diphenylcyclopropenone (DPC). The CDR3 spells CASSLYAGGEYNEQFF. DNA of the CDR3: TGCGCCAGCAGCTTGTATGCGGGGGGCGAGTACAATGAGCAGTTCTTC.